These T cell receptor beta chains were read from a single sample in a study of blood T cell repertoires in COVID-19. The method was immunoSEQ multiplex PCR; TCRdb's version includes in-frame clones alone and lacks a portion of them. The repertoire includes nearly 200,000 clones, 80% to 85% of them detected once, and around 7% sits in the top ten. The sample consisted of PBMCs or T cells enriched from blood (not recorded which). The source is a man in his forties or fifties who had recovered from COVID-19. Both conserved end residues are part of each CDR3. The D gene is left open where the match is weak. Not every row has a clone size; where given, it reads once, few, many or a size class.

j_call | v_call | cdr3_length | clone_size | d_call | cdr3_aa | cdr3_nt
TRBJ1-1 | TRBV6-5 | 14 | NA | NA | CASSWGRGVTEAFF | TGTGCCAGCAGTTGGGGCAGGGGCGTAACTGAAGCTTTCTTT
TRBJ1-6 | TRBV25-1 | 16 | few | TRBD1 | CASSPETGGRYSPLHF | TGTGCCAGCAGTCCCGAGACAGGGGGCCGCTATTCACCCCTCCACTTT
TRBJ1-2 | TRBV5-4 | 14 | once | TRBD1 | CASSLGAGGANYTF | TGTGCCAGCAGCTTAGGTGCAGGGGGCGCAAACTACACCTTC
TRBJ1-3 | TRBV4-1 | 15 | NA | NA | CASSPSDRIGNTIYF | TGCGCCAGCAGCCCGTCAGACAGGATTGGAAACACCATATATTTT
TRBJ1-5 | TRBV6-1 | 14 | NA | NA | CASSRDLNNQPQHF | TGTGCCAGCAGCCGCGACTTAAACAATCAGCCCCAGCATTTT
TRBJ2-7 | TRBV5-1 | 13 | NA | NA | CASSLPGIYEQYF | TGCGCCAGCAGCTTGCCAGGGATCTACGAGCAGTACTTC
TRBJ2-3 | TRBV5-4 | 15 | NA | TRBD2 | CASSPLASGGDTQYF | TGTGCCAGCAGCCCCCTGGCTAGCGGGGGGGATACGCAGTATTTT
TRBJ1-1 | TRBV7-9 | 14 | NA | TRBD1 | CASSSQTGRTEAFF | TGTGCCAGCAGCTCCCAGACAGGGAGGACTGAAGCTTTCTTT
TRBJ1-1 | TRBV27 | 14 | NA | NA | CASSLGRLNTEAFF | TGTGCCAGCAGTTTGGGGCGGTTGAACACTGAAGCTTTCTTT
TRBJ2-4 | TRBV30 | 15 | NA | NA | CAWSAGRTPVNIQYF | TGTGCCTGGAGTGCAGGACGGACACCGGTAAACATTCAGTACTTC
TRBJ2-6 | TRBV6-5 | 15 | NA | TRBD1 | CASSSTGTGANVLTF | TGTGCCAGCAGTTCGACAGGGACTGGGGCCAACGTCCTGACTTTC
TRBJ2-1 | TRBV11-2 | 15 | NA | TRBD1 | CASSSGTGAYNEQFF | TGTGCCAGCAGCTCCGGGACAGGGGCCTACAATGAGCAGTTCTTC
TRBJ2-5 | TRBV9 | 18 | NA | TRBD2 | CASSVGTSGGAGMETQYF | TGTGCCAGCAGCGTAGGGACTAGCGGGGGTGCCGGGATGGAGACCCAGTACTTC
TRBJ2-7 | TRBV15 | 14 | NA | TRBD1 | CATSLGQGLHEQYF | TGTGCCACCAGCCTCGGACAGGGTCTCCACGAGCAGTACTTC
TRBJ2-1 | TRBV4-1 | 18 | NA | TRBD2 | CASLTGTSGGAVYNEQFF | TGCGCCAGCCTCACCGGGACTAGCGGGGGGGCCGTCTACAATGAGCAGTTCTTC
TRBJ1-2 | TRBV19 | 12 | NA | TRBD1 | CASRRQGYGYTF | TGTGCCAGTAGAAGACAGGGCTATGGCTACACCTTC
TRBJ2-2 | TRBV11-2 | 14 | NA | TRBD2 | CASSGNSGAGELFF | TGTGCCAGCAGCGGGAATAGCGGGGCTGGGGAGCTGTTTTTT
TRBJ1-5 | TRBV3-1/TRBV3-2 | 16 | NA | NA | CASSQAWGGSDGPQHF | TGTGCCAGCAGCCAAGCTTGGGGTGGGAGTGATGGGCCCCAGCATTTT
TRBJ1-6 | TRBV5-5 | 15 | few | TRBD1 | CASSAGGRRGSPLHF | TGTGCCAGCAGCGCAGGGGGACGTCGCGGTTCACCCCTCCACTTT
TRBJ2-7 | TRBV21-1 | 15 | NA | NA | CASSNRSGGAHEQYF | TGTGCCAGCAGCAATAGAAGCGGGGGGGCCCACGAGCAGTACTTC
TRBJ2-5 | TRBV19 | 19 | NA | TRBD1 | CASSIGTTGGAPWSETQYF | TGTGCCAGTAGTATCGGAACCACAGGGGGCGCCCCGTGGTCGGAGACCCAGTACTTC
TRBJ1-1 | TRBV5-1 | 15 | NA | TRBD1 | CASSPDRRPNTEAFF | TGCGCCAGCAGCCCGGACAGGAGACCGAACACTGAAGCTTTCTTT
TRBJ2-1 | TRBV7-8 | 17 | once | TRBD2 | CASSRGHLGGGRNEQFF | TGTGCCAGCAGCCGAGGGCACCTCGGGGGGGGTAGGAATGAGCAGTTCTTC
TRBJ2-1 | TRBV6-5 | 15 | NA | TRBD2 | CASSYGLAGFQEQFF | TGTGCCAGCAGTTATGGACTAGCGGGGTTTCAGGAGCAGTTCTTC
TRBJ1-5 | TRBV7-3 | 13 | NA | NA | CASSLTQGQPQHF | TGTGCCAGCAGCTTAACACAGGGTCAGCCCCAGCATTTT
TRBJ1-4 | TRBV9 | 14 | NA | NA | CASSVDVAKKKLFF | TGTGCCAGCAGCGTAGATGTCGCGAAGAAAAAACTGTTTTTT
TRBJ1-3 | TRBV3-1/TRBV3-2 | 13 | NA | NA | CASRATGRNTIYF | TGTGCCAGCAGAGCGACAGGACGAAACACCATATATTTT
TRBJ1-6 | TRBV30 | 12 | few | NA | CAWSLLNSPLHF | TGTGCCTGGAGTCTACTAAATTCACCCCTCCACTTT
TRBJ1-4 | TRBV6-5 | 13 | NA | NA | CASSYSTGRGLFF | TGTGCCAGCAGTTACTCAACCGGCCGGGGACTGTTTTTT
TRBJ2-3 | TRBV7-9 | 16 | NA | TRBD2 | CASSTGLAELTDTQYF | TGTGCCAGCAGCACGGGACTAGCGGAGCTCACAGATACGCAGTATTTT
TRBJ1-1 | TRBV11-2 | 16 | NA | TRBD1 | CASSLDVRGLNTEAFF | TGTGCCAGCAGCTTAGATGTCAGGGGGCTGAACACTGAAGCTTTCTTT
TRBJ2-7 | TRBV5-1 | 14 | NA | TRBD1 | CASSLLSGGYEQYF | TGCGCCAGCAGCTTACTATCAGGGGGCTACGAGCAGTACTTC
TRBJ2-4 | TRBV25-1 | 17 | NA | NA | CASPIRGSRPAKNIQYF | TGTGCCAGCCCTATCAGGGGCTCCCGTCCGGCCAAAAACATTCAGTACTTC
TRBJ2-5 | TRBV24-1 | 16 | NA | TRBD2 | CATSDPSGGAQETQYF | TGTGCCACCAGTGATCCTAGCGGGGGGGCACAAGAGACCCAGTACTTC
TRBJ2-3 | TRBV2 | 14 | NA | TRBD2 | CASLAGGRIDTQYF | TGTGCCAGCTTAGCGGGGGGGCGGATAGATACGCAGTATTTT
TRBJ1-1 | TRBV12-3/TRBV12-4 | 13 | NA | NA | CASSPGQNTEAFF | TGTGCCAGCAGCCCAGGACAGAACACTGAAGCTTTCTTT
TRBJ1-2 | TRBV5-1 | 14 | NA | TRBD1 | CASSSWQGANGYTF | TGCGCCAGCAGCTCCTGGCAGGGGGCCAATGGCTACACCTTC
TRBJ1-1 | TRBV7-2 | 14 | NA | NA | CASSLGPGNTEAFF | TGTGCCAGCAGCTTAGGGCCGGGGAACACTGAAGCTTTCTTT
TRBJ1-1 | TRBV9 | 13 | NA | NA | CASSVAGDTEAFF | TGTGCCAGCAGCGTCGCAGGGGACACTGAAGCTTTCTTT
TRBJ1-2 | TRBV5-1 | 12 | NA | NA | CASSGDNYGYTF | TGCGCCAGCAGCGGAGACAACTATGGCTACACCTTC
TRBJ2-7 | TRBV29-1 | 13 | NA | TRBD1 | CSALQGNSYEQYF | TGCAGCGCATTACAGGGGAACTCCTACGAGCAGTACTTC
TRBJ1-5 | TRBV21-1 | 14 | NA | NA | CAPTRRRARRPQHF | TGTGCCCCAACCCGGCGCAGGGCCCGTAGGCCCCAGCATTTT
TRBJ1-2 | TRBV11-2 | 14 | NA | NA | CASSLVGKKYGYTF | TGTGCCAGCAGCTTAGTTGGCAAGAAGTATGGCTACACCTTC
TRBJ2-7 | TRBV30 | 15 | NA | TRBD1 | CAWSPGGQGSYEQYF | TGTGCCTGGAGTCCCGGGGGACAGGGGTCCTACGAGCAGTACTTC
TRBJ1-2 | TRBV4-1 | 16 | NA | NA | CASSQIGSRRSYGYTF | TGCGCCAGCAGCCAAATAGGCTCCAGGAGGAGCTATGGCTACACCTTC
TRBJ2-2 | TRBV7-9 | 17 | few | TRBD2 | CASSLPLAGENTGELFF | TGTGCCAGCAGCTTACCCCTAGCGGGGGAGAACACCGGGGAGCTGTTTTTT
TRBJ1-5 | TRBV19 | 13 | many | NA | CASSIVEGQPQHF | TGTGCCAGTAGTATCGTTGAGGGTCAGCCCCAGCATTTT
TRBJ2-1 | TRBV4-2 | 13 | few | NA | CASSQVADNEQFF | TGTGCCAGCAGCCAAGTGGCTGACAATGAGCAGTTCTTC
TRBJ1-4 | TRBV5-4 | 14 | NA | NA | CASSMDSWDEKLFF | TGTGCCAGCAGCATGGACAGTTGGGATGAAAAACTGTTTTTT
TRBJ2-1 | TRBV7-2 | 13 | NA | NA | CASSWGEYNEQFF | TGTGCCAGCAGCTGGGGGGAGTACAATGAGCAGTTCTTC
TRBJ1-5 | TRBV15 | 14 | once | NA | CATSRVGGIQPQHF | TGTGCCACCAGCAGAGTGGGGGGAATTCAGCCCCAGCATTTT